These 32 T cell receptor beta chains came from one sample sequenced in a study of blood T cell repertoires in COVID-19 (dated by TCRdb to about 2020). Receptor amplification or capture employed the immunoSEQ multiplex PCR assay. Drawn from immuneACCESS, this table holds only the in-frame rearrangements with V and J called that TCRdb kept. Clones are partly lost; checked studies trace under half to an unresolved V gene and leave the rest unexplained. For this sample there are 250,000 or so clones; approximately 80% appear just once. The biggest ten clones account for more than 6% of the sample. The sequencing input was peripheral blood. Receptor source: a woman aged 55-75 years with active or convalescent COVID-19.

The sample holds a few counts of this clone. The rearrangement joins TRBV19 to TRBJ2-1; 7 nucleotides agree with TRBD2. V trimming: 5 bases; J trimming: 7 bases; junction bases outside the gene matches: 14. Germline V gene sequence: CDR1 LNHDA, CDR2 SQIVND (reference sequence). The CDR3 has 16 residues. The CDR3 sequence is CASSSRGRVEGNEQFF. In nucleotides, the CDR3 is TGTGCCAGTAGTTCGCGGGGGAGGGTTGAGGGGAATGAGCAGTTCTTC.

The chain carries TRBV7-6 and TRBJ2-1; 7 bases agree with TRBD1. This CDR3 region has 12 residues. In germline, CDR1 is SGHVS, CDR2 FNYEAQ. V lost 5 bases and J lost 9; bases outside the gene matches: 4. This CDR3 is CASSEGGGEQFF. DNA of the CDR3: TGTGCCAGCAGCGAAGGGGGCGGTGAGCAGTTCTTC.

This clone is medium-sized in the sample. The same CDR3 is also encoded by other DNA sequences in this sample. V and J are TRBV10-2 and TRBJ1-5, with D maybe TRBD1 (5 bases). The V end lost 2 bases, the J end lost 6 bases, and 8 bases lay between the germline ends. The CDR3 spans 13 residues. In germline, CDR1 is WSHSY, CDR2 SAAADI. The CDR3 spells CASSEGARQPQHF. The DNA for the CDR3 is TGCGCCAGCAGTGAGGGGGCTCGTCAGCCCCAGCATTTT.

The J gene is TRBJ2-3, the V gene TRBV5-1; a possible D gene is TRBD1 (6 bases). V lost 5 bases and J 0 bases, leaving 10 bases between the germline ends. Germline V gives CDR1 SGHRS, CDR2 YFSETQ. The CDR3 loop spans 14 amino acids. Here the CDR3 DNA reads TGCGCCAGCAGTACGGGACAAAGCACAGATACGCAGTATTTT. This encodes CASSTGQSTDTQYF.

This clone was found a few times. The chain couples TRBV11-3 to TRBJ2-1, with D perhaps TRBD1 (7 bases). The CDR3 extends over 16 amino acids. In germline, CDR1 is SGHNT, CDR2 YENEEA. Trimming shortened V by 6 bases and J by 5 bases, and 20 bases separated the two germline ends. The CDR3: CASRRLRGADDNEQFF. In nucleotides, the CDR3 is TGTGCCAGCAGACGACTCAGGGGGGCGGACGACAATGAGCAGTTCTTC.

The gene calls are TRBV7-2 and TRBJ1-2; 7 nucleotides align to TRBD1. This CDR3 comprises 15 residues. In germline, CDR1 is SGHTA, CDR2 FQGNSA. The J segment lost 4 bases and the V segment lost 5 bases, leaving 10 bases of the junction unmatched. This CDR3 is CASSARQGWGYGYTF. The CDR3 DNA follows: TGTGCCAGCAGCGCGCGACAGGGTTGGGGCTATGGCTACACCTTC.

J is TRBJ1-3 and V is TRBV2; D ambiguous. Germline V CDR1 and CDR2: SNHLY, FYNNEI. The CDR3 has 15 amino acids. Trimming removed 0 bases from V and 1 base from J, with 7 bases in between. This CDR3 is CASSEAGLSGNTIYF. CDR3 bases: TGTGCCAGCAGTGAAGCTGGGCTTTCTGGAAACACCATATATTTT.

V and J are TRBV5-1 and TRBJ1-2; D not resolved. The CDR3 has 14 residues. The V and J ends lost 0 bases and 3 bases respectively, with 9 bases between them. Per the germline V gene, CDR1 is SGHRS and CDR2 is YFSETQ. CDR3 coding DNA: TGCGCCAGCAGCTTGGAATCCCCCGACTATGGCTACACCTTC. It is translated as CASSLESPDYGYTF. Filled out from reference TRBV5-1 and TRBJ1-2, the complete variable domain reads KAGVTQTPRYLIKTRGQQVTLSCSPISGHRSVSWYQQTPGQGLQFLFEYFSETQRNKGNFPGRFSGRQFSNSRSEMNVSTLELGDSALYLCASSLESPDYGYTFGSGTRLTVV.

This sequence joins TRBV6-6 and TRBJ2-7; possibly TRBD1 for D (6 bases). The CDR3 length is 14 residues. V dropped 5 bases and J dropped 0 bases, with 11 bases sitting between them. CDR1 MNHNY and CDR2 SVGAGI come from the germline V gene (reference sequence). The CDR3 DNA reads TGTGCCAGCAGTGACCACAGGGACTCCTACGAGCAGTACGTC. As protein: CASSDHRDSYEQYV.

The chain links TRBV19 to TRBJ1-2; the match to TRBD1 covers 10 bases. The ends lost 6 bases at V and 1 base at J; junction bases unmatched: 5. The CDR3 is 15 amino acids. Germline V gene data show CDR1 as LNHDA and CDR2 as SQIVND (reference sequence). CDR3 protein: CASRDRGLFNYGYTF. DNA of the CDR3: TGTGCCAGTAGAGACAGGGGGCTCTTTAACTATGGCTACACCTTC.

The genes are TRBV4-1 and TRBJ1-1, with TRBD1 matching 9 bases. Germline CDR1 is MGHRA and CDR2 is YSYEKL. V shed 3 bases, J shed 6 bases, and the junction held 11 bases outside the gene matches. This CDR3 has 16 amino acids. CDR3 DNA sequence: TGCGCCAGCAGCCACAACCTAGGACAGGGGCTATCTGAAGCTTTCTTT. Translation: CASSHNLGQGLSEAFF.

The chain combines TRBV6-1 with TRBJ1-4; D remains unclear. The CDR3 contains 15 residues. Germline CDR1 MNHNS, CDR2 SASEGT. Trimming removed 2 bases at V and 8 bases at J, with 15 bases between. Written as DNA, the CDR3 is TGTGCCAGCAGTGAATCGGGGTTCCGCATCGAAAAACTGTTTTTT. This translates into CASSESGFRIEKLFF.

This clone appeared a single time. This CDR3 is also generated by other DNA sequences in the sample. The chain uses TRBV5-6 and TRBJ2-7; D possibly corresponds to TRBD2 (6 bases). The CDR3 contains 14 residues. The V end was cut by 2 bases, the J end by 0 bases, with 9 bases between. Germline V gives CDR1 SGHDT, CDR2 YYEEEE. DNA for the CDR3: TGTGCCAGCAGCTTAGGAGGGAGCTCCTACGAGCAGTACGTC. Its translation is CASSLGGSSYEQYV.

CDR3 DNA: TGCGCCAGCAGCTTGGGCGGTGGCGGCTCGGGCTACACCTTC. Translating it yields CASSLGGGGSGYTF. This chain joins TRBV5-1 and TRBJ1-2; D not certain. This CDR3 has 14 residues. Trimming left V 0 bases short and J 8 bases short, with 14 bases between. In germline, CDR1 is SGHRS, CDR2 YFSETQ.

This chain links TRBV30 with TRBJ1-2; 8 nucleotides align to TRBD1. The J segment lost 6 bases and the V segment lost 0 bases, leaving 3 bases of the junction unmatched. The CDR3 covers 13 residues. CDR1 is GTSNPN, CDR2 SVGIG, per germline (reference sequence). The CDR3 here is CAWSVRQGHGYTF. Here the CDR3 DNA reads TGTGCCTGGAGTGTACGACAGGGGCATGGCTACACCTTC.

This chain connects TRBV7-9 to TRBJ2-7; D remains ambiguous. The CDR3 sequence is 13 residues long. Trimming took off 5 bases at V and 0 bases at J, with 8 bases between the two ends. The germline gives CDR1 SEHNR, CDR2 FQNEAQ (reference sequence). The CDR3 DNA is TGTGCCAGCAGCCCCCCCGTCTCCTACGAGCAGTACGTC. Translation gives CASSPPVSYEQYV.

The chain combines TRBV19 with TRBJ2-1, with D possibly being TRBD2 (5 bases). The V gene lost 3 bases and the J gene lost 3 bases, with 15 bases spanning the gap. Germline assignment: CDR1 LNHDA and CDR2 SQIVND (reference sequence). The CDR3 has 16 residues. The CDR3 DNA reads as TGTGCCAGTAGTATCTCGGCTAGCAGAGTCTACAATGAGCAGTTCTTC. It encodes CASSISASRVYNEQFF.

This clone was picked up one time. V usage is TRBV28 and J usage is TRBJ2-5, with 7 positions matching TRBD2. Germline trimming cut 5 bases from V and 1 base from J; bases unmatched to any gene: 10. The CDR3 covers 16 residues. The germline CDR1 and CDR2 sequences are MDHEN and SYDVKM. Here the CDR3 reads CASSPFEAGIQETQYF. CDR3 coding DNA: TGTGCCAGCAGTCCCTTCGAAGCGGGGATCCAAGAGACCCAGTACTTC.

The chain's CDR3 is CAISDPSGEDTQYF. CDR3 in DNA: TGTGCCATCAGTGATCCTAGCGGTGAAGATACGCAGTATTTT. The chain employs TRBV10-3 and TRBJ2-3; TRBD2 aligns across 7 bases. Germline V CDR1 and CDR2: ENHRY, SYGVKD. Losses at the gene ends were 3 bases for V and 5 bases for J; bases not matched to a gene: 5. This CDR3 is built from 14 residues.

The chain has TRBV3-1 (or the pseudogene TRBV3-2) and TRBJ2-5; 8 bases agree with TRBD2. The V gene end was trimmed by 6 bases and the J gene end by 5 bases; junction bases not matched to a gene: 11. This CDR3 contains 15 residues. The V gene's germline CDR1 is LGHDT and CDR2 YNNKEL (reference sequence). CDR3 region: CASRLERGIGETQYF. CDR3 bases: TGTGCCAGCAGGCTAGAGCGGGGGATCGGGGAGACCCAGTACTTC.

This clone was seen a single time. This CDR3 is CASSFSGRTLSDTQYF. Here the CDR3 DNA reads TGTGCCAGCAGCTTTAGCGGGAGGACCCTTTCAGATACGCAGTATTTT. The chain is built from TRBV7-3 and TRBJ2-3, with 10 bases that match TRBD2. This CDR3 spans 16 amino acids. With V trimmed by 3 bases and J by 4 bases, 7 bases remained unmatched. CDR1 and CDR2 (germline): SGHTA, FQGTGA.

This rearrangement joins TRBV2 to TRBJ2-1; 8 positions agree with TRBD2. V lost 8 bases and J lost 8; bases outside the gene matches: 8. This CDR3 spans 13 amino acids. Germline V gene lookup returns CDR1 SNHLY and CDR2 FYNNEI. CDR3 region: CASGIAGRDEQFF. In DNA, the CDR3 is TGTGCCAGCGGCATAGCGGGACGGGATGAGCAGTTCTTC. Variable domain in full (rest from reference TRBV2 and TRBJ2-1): EPEVTQTPSHQVTQMGQEVILRCVPISNHLYFYWYRQILGQKVEFLVSFYNNEISEKSEIFDDQFSVERPDGSNFTLKIRSTKLEDSAMYFCASGIAGRDEQFFGPGTRLTVL.

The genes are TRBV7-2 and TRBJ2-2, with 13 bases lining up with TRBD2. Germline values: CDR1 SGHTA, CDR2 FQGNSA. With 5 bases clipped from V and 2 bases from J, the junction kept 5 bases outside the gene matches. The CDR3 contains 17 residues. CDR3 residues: CASSRLAGGANTGELFF. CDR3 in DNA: TGTGCCAGCAGCAGACTAGCGGGGGGAGCAAACACCGGGGAGCTGTTTTTT.

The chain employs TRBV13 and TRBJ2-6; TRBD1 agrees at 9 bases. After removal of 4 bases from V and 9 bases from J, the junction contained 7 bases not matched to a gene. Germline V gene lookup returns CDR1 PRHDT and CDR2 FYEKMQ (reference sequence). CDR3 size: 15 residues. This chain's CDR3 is CASSSGTGWVNVLTF. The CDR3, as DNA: TGTGCCAGCAGCTCAGGGACAGGGTGGGTCAACGTCCTGACTTTC.

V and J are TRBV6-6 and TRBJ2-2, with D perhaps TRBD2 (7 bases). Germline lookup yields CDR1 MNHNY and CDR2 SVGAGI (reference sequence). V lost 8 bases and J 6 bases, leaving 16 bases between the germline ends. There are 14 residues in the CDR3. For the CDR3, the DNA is TGTGCCAGCCTTAAACAAGGGGGGGCCGGGGAGCTGTTTTTT. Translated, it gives CASLKQGGAGELFF.

Here the CDR3 DNA reads TGTGCCAGCAGTGAATCTTCTATGGATGAGCAGTTCTTC. The encoded protein is CASSESSMDEQFF. V usage is TRBV25-1 and J usage is TRBJ2-1; D unresolved. The germline gives CDR1 MGHDK, CDR2 SYGVNS. V dropped 1 base and J dropped 8 bases, with 9 bases sitting between them. This CDR3 spans 13 amino acids.

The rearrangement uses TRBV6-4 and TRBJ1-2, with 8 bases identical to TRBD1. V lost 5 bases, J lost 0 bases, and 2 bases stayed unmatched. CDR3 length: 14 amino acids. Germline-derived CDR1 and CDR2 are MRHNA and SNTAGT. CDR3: CASSSDRANYGYTF. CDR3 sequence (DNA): TGTGCCAGCAGTTCGGACAGGGCTAACTATGGCTACACCTTC.

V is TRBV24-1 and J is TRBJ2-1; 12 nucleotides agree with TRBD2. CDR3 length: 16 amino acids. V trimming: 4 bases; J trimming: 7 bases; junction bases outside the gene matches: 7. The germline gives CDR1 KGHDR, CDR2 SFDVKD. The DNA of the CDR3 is TGTGCCACCAGTGACGGGGGACTAGCGGGCGGGAATGAGCAGTTCTTC. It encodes CATSDGGLAGGNEQFF.

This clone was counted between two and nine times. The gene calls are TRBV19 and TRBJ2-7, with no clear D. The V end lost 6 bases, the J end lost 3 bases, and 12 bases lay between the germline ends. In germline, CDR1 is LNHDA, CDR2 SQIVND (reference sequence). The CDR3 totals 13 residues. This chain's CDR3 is CASSPTAYYEQYF. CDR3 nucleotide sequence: TGTGCCAGTAGCCCTACAGCTTACTACGAGCAGTACTTC. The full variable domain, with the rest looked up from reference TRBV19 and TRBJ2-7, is DGGITQSPKYLFRKEGQNVTLSCEQNLNHDAMYWYRQDPGQGLRLIYYSQIVNDFQKGDIAEGYSVSREKKESFPLTVTSAQKNPTAFYLCASSPTAYYEQYFGPGTRLTVT.

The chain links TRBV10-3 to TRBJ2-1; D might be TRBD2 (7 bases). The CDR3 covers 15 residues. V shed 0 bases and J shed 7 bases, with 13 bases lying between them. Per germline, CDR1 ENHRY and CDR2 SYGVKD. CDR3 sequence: CAISESGGPWNEQFF. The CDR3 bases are TGTGCCATCAGTGAGTCGGGGGGGCCGTGGAATGAGCAGTTCTTC.

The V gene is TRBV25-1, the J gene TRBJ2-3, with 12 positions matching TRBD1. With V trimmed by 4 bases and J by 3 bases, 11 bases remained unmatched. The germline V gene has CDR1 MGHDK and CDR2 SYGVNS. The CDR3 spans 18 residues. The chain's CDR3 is CASSGRDRGRTWTDTQYF. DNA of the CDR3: TGTGCCAGCAGTGGCCGGGACAGGGGGCGAACTTGGACAGATACGCAGTATTTT.

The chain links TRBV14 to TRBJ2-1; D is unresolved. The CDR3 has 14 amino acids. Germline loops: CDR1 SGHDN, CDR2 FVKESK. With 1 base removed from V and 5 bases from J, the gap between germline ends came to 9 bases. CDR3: CASSQGAGNNEQFF. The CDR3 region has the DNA TGTGCCAGCAGCCAAGGGGCTGGAAACAATGAGCAGTTCTTC.